The text below deals with one T cell receptor (beta chain). Its matching antigen is unknown. This entry is derived from a study of graft-versus-host responses after intestinal transplantation. Study-wide results and caveats: Investigators detected GvH clones in recipient marrow, with some emerging earlier in ileum or blood.

Germline CDR1 and CDR2: LNHNV and YYDKDF (reference sequence). This CDR3 has 11 residues. Trimming stripped 8 bases from V and 6 bases from J, with 9 bases between. Repertoires were generated with immunoSEQ multiplex PCR, while TCRdb's copy carries only in-frame clones and drops some. The sample gives about 59,000 clones, almost 95% of which show up once; around 0.4% is in the top ten. The chain employs TRBV15 and TRBJ2-3; unclear D gene. This receptor was taken from a human donor who was the organ donor for an intestinal transplant. The specimen was unstimulated CD4+ T cells sorted from spleen or lymph node cells, collected before transplant. CDR3 sequence reads: CATQRADTQYF. The CDR3 DNA follows: TGTGCCACCCAGAGAGCCGATACGCAGTATTTT.